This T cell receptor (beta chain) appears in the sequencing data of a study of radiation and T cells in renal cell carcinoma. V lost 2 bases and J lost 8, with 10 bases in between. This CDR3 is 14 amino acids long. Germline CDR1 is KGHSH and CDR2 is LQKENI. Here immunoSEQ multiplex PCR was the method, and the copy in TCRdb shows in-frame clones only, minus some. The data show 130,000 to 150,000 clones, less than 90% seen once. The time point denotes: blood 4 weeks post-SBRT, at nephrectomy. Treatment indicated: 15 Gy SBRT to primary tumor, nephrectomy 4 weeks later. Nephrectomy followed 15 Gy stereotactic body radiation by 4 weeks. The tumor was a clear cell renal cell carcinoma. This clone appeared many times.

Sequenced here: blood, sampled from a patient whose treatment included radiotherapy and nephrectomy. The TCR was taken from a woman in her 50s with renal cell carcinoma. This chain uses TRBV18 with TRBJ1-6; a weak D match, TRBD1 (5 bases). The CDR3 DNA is TGTGCCAGCTCACCAGGGCTAGGGGATTCACCCCTCCACTTT. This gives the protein CASSPGLGDSPLHF. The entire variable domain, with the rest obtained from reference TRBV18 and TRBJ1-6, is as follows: NAGVMQNPRHLVRRRGQEARLRCSPMKGHSHVYWYRQLPEEGLKFMVYLQKENIIDESGMPKERFSAEFPKEGPSILRIQQVVRGDSAAYFCASSPGLGDSPLHFGNGTRLTVT.